The next 21 T cell receptor beta chains were all read from a single sample in a study of T cell responses to AZD1222 COVID-19 vaccine. The repertoire was sequenced with immunoSEQ multiplex PCR; TCRdb's copy has only in-frame clones and lacks some. There are approximately 200,000 clones in the sample; 93% occur only once, and roughly 1% lies in the top ten. This material consisted of peripheral blood, taken 28 days after the second AZD1222 dose. These receptors were obtained from an adult who received the AZD1222 COVID-19 vaccine.

This chain uses TRBV7-9 with TRBJ1-1; D is uncertain. Germline CDR1 reads SEHNR; CDR2 reads FQNEAQ (reference sequence). Trimming stripped 3 bases from V and 3 bases from J, with 11 bases between. CDR3 length: 14 residues. CDR3 sequence: CASSLEQPHTEAFF. DNA for the CDR3: TGTGCCAGCAGCTTGGAGCAGCCCCACACTGAAGCTTTCTTT.

The sample holds one count of this clone. The CDR3 sequence: CASSPGLSNEKLFF. Here the CDR3 DNA reads TGCGCCAGCAGCCCAGGGCTATCTAATGAAAAACTGTTTTTT. The chain couples TRBV4-3 to TRBJ1-4; D possibly corresponds to TRBD1 (5 bases). From germline, CDR1 is LGHNA and CDR2 YSLEER. V lost 4 bases and J 3 bases, leaving 9 bases between the germline ends. The CDR3 length is 14 residues.

The V and J genes are TRBV6-2 or TRBV6-3 and TRBJ2-7, with a weak D call TRBD2 (6 bases). The ends were cut back, 5 bases at V and 5 bases at J, with 13 bases in the middle. CDR3 length equals 13 residues. Germline loops: CDR1 MNHEY, CDR2 SVGEGT. The CDR3 DNA reads as TGTGCCAGCAGTGCGACCCGGAGGGACGAGCAGTACTTC. Translated: CASSATRRDEQYF.

V gene TRBV4-2 combines with J gene TRBJ2-1; unclear D gene. V lost 1 base and J lost 4, with 14 bases in between. Per germline, CDR1 LGHNA and CDR2 YNFKEQ. The CDR3 contains 16 residues. CDR3 nucleotides: TGTGCCAGCAGCCAAGTTGGCCCAGGCCGTTACAATGAGCAGTTCTTC. Its translation is CASSQVGPGRYNEQFF.

This chain links TRBV12-3 or TRBV12-4 with TRBJ1-3; D is unresolved. V shed 8 bases and J shed 4 bases, with 9 bases lying between them. This CDR3 is built from 12 residues. CDR3 residues: CASEGDGNTIYF. CDR3 bases: TGTGCCAGCGAGGGCGACGGAAACACCATATATTTT.

The chain recombines TRBV7-2 with TRBJ1-4; 10 bases map to TRBD1. J gave up 5 bases and V 1 base, and 10 bases lay outside the gene matches. The CDR3 has 18 amino acids. Germline-derived CDR1 and CDR2 are SGHTA and FQGNSA. CDR3 sequence reads: CASSLGRGAGQGNEKLFF. CDR3 nucleotides: TGTGCCAGCAGCTTAGGGAGGGGTGCGGGACAGGGGAATGAAAAACTGTTTTTT. The whole variable domain, remainder taken from reference TRBV7-2 and TRBJ1-4, is GAGVSQSPSNKVTEKGKDVELRCDPISGHTALYWYRQSLGQGLEFLIYFQGNSAPDKSGLPSDRFSAERTGGSVSTLTIQRTQQEDSAVYLCASSLGRGAGQGNEKLFFGSGTQLSVL.

V usage is TRBV9 and J usage is TRBJ2-7; TRBD2 aligns across 9 bases. With V trimmed by 0 bases and J by 0 bases, 4 bases remained unmatched. CDR3 length: 16 amino acids. Germline assignment: CDR1 SGDLS and CDR2 YYNGEE. CDR3 in DNA: TGTGCCAGCAGCGTAGGGATAGCGGGGGACTCCTACGAGCAGTACTTC. Amino acid sequence: CASSVGIAGDSYEQYF.

The chain carries TRBV6-5 and TRBJ1-6; 8 positions match TRBD1. Germline CDR1 reads MNHEY; CDR2 reads SVGAGI. The CDR3 has 14 amino acids. V lost 6 bases and J lost 6; bases outside the gene matches: 4. CDR3 residues: CASRRTGSNSPLHF. CDR3 DNA: TGTGCCAGCAGAAGGACAGGGAGTAATTCACCCCTCCACTTT.

The chain is built from TRBV23-1 and TRBJ1-6, with D perhaps TRBD1 (6 bases). TRBV23-1 is annotated as an ORF whose role is uncertain. CDR3 length: 15 residues. Trimming shortened V by 4 bases and J by 4 bases, and 11 bases separated the two germline ends. The CDR3 DNA reads as TGCGCCAGCAGTCGGGGGCAGCTTTATAATTCACCCCTCCACTTT. Translation gives CASSRGQLYNSPLHF.

V usage is TRBV13 and J usage is TRBJ1-2; no reliable D call. V was cut by 5 bases and J by 0 bases, with 13 bases left in between. Germline V lookup: CDR1 PRHDT, CDR2 FYEKMQ (reference sequence). The CDR3 spans 15 residues. The CDR3 coding sequence is TGTGCCAGCAGCCCATGGGAAGTTTCTAACTATGGCTACACCTTC. Translation: CASSPWEVSNYGYTF.

CDR3 loop: CASREDRGFQPQHF. The CDR3 DNA sequence: TGTGCCAGCAGGGAGGACAGGGGGTTCCAGCCCCAGCATTTT. The rearrangement joins TRBV2 to TRBJ1-5; 10 bases are a match to TRBD1. This CDR3 has 14 amino acids. J lost 7 bases, V lost 6 bases, and 6 bases had no gene match. Germline CDR1 reads SNHLY; CDR2 reads FYNNEI.

The chain recombines TRBV9 with TRBJ1-6, with D unclear. Germline V gene data show CDR1 as SGDLS and CDR2 as YYNGEE. The V end was cut by 4 bases, the J end by 2 bases, with 16 bases between. The CDR3 totals 17 residues. The CDR3 is CASSLEAVPTYNSPLHF. The DNA of the CDR3 is TGTGCCAGCAGCCTTGAAGCAGTTCCAACCTATAATTCACCCCTCCACTTT.

This chain uses TRBV7-2 with TRBJ2-1; 15 bases fit TRBD2. The CDR3 length is 19 residues. Germline trimming cut 8 bases from V and 0 bases from J; bases unmatched to any gene: 11. Germline CDR1 is SGHTA and CDR2 is FQGNSA. CDR3 residues: CASGSLGLAGGSSYNEQFF. In DNA form, the CDR3 reads TGTGCCAGCGGGTCATTAGGACTAGCGGGGGGGAGCTCCTACAATGAGCAGTTCTTC.

The V gene is TRBV6-5, the J gene TRBJ2-7; a weak D match, TRBD1 (8 bases). The length of the CDR3 is 14 residues. The V end lost 6 bases, the J end lost 4 bases, and 16 bases lay between the germline ends. Germline CDR1 reads MNHEY; CDR2 reads SVGAGI. The CDR3 protein is CASRDRGGGYEQYF. The CDR3, as DNA: TGTGCCAGCAGAGACAGGGGCGGGGGTTACGAGCAGTACTTC.

This chain links TRBV7-9 with TRBJ2-1, with D unclear. Trimming took off 6 bases at V and 9 bases at J, with 18 bases between the two ends. This CDR3 region has 14 residues. Germline V lookup: CDR1 SEHNR, CDR2 FQNEAQ (reference sequence). The CDR3 here is CASSPVDSRTEQFF. Here the CDR3 DNA reads TGTGCCAGCAGTCCGGTTGATAGTAGAACTGAGCAGTTCTTC.

The rearrangement links TRBV5-1 to TRBJ2-7; TRBD1 matches at 12 bases. CDR1 is SGHRS, CDR2 YFSETQ, per germline. The CDR3 has 16 amino acids. V trimming: 0 bases; J trimming: 4 bases; junction bases outside the gene matches: 5. The CDR3 sequence is CASSLAGTGGAYEQYF. Here the CDR3 DNA reads TGCGCCAGCAGCTTGGCCGGGACAGGGGGCGCATACGAGCAGTACTTC.

The genes are TRBV6-5 and TRBJ1-1; tentatively, D is TRBD1 (6 bases). CDR1 is MNHEY, CDR2 SVGAGI, per germline. This CDR3 contains 12 residues. Trimming pared 7 bases from V and 10 bases from J, leaving 16 bases between. The CDR3 spells CASTIGGGGAFF. The CDR3 region has the DNA TGTGCCAGCACCATAGGGGGTGGGGGAGCTTTCTTT.

The chain links TRBV25-1 to TRBJ1-2, with 7 bases matching TRBD1. The CDR3 has 12 amino acids. CDR1 is MGHDK and CDR2 is SYGVNS in the germline V gene. Trimming at V came to 5 bases and at J to 7 bases, leaving 4 bases not matched to a gene. DNA for the CDR3: TGTGCCAGCAGTTCTACAGGGGTTGGCTACACCTTC. This encodes CASSSTGVGYTF.

This chain uses TRBV5-8 with TRBJ1-2; TRBD1 agrees at 12 bases. The germline V gene has CDR1 SGHTS and CDR2 YDEGEE. The CDR3 is made up of 18 amino acids. V was pared by 1 base and J by 10 bases, with 17 bases of the junction left unmatched. DNA of the CDR3: TGTGCCAGCAGCTTGAGTAGGGACAGGGGGCCATGGAAGGTTATCTACACCTTC. Amino acid sequence: CASSLSRDRGPWKVIYTF.

The chain links TRBV6-4 to TRBJ1-5; 10 nucleotides align to TRBD1. Trimming removed 8 bases from V and 0 bases from J; junction bases left unmatched: 10. This CDR3 comprises 17 residues. Germline V gene data show CDR1 as MRHNA and CDR2 as SNTAGT. The CDR3 nucleotides are TGTGCCAGCTCCCGACAGGGGGCCATTATTAGCAATCAGCCCCAGCATTTT. Amino acid sequence: CASSRQGAIISNQPQHF.

The table lists this clone with a count of one. The V gene is TRBV11-2, the J gene TRBJ2-2; no reliable D call. Trimming pared 5 bases from V and 3 bases from J, leaving 4 bases between. The CDR3 covers 12 residues. Germline lookup yields CDR1 SGHAT and CDR2 FQNNGV. For the CDR3, the DNA is TGTGCCAGCAGCCCGGACACCGGGGAGCTGTTTTTT. Its protein is CASSPDTGELFF.